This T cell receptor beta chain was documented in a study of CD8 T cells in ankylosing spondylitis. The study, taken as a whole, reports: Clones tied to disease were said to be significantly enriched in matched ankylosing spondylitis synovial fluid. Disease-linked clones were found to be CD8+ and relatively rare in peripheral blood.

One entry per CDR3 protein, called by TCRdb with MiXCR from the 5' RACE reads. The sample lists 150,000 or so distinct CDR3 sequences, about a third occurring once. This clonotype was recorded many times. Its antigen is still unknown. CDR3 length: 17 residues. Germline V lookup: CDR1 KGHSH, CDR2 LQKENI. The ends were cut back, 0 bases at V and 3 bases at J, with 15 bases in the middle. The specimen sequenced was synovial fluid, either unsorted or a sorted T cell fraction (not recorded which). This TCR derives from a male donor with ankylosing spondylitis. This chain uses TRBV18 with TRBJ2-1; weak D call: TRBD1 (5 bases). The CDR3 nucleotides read TGTGCCAGCTCACCACCGGTCGACGGCAGGGACTACAATGAGCAGTTCTTC. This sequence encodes CASSPPVDGRDYNEQFF. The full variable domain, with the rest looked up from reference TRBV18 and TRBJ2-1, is NAGVMQNPRHLVRRRGQEARLRCSPMKGHSHVYWYRQLPEEGLKFMVYLQKENIIDESGMPKERFSAEFPKEGPSILRIQQVVRGDSAAYFCASSPPVDGRDYNEQFFGPGTRLTVL.